The count of the clone carrying this T cell receptor beta chain is one. Its antigen is unidentified. The data were produced by immunoSEQ multiplex PCR, yet TCRdb's version contains in-frame clones alone and is incomplete. The sample has 90,000 to 120,000 clones; 75% to 95% are singletons. The data originate from a study of OX40 agonist ivuxolimab in advanced cancers. Background on the study: Patients received intravenous ivuxolimab every 2 weeks at 0.01 to 10 mg/kg. Melanoma, hepatocellular carcinoma, head and neck or renal cell cancer occurred in dose-escalation patients. Whole-study results and caveats: A proportion of nonresponders additionally exhibited low normalized T-cell clonal expansion.

The sample here was CD4+ or CD8+ T cells sorted from blood, taken in a trial of the OX40 agonist ivuxolimab. The receptor was isolated from an adult with an advanced solid tumor such as melanoma, head and neck, liver or kidney cancer.

As DNA, the CDR3 is TGTGCCAGCAGCTTGGCCGGGGGGGCTGGAAACACCATATATTTT. This sequence encodes CASSLAGGAGNTIYF. The chain couples TRBV5-4 to TRBJ1-3; a possible D gene is TRBD1 (5 bases). The germline V and J ends were trimmed by 0 bases and 2 bases, with 9 bases remaining between them. Looked up from germline, CDR1 is SGHNT and CDR2 is YYREEE (reference sequence). There are 15 residues in the CDR3.